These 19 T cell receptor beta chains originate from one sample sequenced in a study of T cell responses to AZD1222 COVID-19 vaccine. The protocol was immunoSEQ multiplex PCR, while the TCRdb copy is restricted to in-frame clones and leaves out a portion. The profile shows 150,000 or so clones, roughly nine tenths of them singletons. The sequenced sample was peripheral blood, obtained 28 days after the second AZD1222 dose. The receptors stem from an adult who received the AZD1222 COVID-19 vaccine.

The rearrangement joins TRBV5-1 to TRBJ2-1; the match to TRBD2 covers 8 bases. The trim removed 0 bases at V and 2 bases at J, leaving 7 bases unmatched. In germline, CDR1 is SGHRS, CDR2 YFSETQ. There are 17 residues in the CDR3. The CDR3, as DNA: TGCGCCAGCAGCTTGGCTGGTTCGGGGGGGGCCTACAATGAGCAGTTCTTC. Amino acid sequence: CASSLAGSGGAYNEQFF.

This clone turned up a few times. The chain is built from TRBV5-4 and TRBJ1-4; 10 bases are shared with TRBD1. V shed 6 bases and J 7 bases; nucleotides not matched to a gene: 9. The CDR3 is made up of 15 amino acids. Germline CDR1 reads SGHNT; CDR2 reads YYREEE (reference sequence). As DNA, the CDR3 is TGTGCCAGCACCGACAGGGGGCAAGGAACTGAAAAACTGTTTTTT. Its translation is CASTDRGQGTEKLFF.

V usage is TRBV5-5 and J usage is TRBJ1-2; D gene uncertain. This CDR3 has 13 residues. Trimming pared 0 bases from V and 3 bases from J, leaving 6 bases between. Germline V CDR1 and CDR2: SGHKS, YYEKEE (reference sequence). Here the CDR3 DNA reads TGTGCCAGCAGCTTGGACCTGGACTATGGCTACACCTTC. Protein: CASSLDLDYGYTF.

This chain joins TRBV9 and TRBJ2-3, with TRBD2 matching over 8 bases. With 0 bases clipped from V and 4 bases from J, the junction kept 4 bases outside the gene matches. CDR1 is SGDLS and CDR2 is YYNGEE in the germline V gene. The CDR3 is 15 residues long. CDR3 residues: CASSVGSGVSDTQYF. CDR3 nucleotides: TGTGCCAGCAGCGTAGGTAGCGGGGTATCAGATACGCAGTATTTT. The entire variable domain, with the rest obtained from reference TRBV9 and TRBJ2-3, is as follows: DSGVTQTPKHLITATGQRVTLRCSPRSGDLSVYWYQQSLDQGLQFLIQYYNGEERAKGNILERFSAQQFPDLHSELNLSSLELGDSALYFCASSVGSGVSDTQYFGPGTRLTVL.

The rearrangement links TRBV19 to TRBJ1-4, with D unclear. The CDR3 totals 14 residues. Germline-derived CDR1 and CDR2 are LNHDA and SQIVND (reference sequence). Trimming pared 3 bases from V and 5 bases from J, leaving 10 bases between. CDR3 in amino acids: CASSIPLVNEKLFF. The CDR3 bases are TGTGCCAGTAGTATCCCGTTGGTCAATGAAAAACTGTTTTTT.

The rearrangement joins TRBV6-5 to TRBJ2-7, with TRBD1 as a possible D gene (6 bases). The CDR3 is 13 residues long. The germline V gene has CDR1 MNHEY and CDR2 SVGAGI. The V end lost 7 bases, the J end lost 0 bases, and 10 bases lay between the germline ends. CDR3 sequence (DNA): TGTGCCAGCACCCGGGACATCTCCTACGAGCAGTACTTC. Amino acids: CASTRDISYEQYF.

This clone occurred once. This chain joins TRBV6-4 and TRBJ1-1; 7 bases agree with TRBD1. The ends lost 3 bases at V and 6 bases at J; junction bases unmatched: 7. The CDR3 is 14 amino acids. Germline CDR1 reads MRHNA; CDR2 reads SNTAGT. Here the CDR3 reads CASSETGEGAEAFF. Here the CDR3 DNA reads TGTGCCAGCAGTGAAACAGGGGAGGGGGCTGAAGCTTTCTTT.

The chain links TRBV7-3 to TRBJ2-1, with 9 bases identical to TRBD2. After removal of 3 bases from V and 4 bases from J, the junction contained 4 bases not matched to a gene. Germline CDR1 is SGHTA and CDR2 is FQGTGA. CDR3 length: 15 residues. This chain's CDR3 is CASSLGLAQYNEQFF. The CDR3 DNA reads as TGTGCCAGCAGCTTGGGACTAGCCCAATACAATGAGCAGTTCTTC.

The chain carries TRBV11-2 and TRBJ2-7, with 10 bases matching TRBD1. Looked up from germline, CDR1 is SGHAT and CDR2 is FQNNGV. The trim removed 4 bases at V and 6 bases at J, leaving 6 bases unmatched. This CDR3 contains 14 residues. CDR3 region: CASSYRQGAAEQYF. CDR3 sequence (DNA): TGTGCCAGCAGCTACCGACAGGGGGCCGCCGAGCAGTACTTC.

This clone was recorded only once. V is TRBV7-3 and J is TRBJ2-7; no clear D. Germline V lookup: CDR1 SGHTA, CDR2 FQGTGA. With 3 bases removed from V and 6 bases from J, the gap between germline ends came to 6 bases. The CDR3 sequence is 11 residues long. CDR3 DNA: TGTGCCAGCAGCTTCGGTGGCGAGCAGTACTTC. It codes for CASSFGGEQYF.

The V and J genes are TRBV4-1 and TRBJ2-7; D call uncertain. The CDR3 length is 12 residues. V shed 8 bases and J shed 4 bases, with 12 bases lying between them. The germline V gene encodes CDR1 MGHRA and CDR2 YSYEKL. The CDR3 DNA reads TGCGCCAGCGAAGACGGAAGATACGAGCAGTACTTC. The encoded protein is CASEDGRYEQYF.

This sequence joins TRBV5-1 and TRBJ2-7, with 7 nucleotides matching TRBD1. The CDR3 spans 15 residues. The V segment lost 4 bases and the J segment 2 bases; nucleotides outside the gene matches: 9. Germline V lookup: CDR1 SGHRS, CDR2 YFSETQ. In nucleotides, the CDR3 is TGCGCCAGCAGCGCTCCGGGACAGTTCCCCTACGAGCAGTACTTC. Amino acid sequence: CASSAPGQFPYEQYF.

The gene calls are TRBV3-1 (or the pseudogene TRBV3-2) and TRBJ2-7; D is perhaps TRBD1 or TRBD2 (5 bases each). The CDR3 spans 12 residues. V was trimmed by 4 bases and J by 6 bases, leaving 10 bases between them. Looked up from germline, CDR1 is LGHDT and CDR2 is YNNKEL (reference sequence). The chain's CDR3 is CASSLGTVEQYF. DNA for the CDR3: TGTGCCAGCAGCCTGGGGACCGTCGAGCAGTACTTC.

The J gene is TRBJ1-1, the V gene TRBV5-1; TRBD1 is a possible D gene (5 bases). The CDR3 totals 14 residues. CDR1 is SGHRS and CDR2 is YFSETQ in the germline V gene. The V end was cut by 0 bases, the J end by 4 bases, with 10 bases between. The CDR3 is CASSLGGSITEAFF. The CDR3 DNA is TGCGCCAGCAGCTTGGGGGGGTCAATCACTGAAGCTTTCTTT.

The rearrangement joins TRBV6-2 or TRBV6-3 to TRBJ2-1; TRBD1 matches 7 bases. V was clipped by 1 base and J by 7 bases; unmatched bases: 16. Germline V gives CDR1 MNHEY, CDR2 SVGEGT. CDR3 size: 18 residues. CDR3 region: CASSYFVTGYRSENEQFF. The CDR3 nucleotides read TGTGCCAGCAGTTACTTCGTGACAGGGTACCGGAGTGAGAATGAGCAGTTCTTC.

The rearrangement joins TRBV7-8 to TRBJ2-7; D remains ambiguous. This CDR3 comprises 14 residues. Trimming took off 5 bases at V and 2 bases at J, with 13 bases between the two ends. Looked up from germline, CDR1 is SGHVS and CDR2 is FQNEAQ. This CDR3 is CASSDNSVTYEQYF. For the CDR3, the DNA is TGTGCCAGCAGCGATAATTCGGTAACCTACGAGCAGTACTTC.

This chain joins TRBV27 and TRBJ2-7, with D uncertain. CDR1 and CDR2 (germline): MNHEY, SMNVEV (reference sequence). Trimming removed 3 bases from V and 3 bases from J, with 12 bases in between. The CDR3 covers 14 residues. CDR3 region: CASSFGQAGYEQYF. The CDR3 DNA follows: TGTGCCAGCAGTTTTGGGCAGGCCGGCTACGAGCAGTACTTC.

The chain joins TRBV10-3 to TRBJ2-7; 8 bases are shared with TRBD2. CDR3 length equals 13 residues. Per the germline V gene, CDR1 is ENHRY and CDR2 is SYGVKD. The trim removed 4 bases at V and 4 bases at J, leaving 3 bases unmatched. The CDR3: CAISAEREYEQYF. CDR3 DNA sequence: TGTGCCATCAGTGCCGAGCGGGAGTACGAGCAGTACTTC.

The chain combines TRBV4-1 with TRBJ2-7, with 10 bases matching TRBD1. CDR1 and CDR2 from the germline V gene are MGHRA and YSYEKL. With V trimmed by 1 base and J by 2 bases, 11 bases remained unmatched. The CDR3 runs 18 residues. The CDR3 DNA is TGCGCCAGCAGCCAAGCGGTGACGACAGGGGGCCTAACCTACGAGCAGTACTTC. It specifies CASSQAVTTGGLTYEQYF.